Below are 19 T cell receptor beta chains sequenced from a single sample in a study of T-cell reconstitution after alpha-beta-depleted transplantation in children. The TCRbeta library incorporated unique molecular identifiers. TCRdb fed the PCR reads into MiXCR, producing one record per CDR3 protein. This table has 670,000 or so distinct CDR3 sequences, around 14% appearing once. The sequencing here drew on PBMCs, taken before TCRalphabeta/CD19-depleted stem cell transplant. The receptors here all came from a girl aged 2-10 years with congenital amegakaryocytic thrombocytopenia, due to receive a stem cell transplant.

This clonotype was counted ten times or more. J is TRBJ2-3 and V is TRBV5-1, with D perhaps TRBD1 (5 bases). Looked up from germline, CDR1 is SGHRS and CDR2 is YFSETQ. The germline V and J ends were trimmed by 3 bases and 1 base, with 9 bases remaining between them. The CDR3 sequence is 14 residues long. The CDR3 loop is CASSSGQGTDTQYF. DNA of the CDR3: TGCGCCAGCAGCTCCGGACAAGGCACAGATACGCAGTATTTT.

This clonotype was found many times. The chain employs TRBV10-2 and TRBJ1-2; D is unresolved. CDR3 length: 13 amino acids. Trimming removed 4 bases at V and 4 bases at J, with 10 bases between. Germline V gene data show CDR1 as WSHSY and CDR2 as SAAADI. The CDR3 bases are TGCGCCAGCAGTGGGTCGGAACCCTATGGCTACACCTTC. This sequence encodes CASSGSEPYGYTF.

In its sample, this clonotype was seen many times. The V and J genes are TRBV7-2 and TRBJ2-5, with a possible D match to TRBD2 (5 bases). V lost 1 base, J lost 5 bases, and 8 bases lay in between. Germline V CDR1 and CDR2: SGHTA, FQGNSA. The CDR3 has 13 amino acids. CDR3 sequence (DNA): TGTGCCAGCAGCTTAGTTAGCGCGGAGACCCAGTACTTC. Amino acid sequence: CASSLVSAETQYF.

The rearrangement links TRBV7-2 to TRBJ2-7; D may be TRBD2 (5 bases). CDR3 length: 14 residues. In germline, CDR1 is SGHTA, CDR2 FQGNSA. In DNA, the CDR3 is TGTGCTACTGCTGAGGGCGGGTTCTCCTACGAGCAGTACTTC. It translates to CATAEGGFSYEQYF.

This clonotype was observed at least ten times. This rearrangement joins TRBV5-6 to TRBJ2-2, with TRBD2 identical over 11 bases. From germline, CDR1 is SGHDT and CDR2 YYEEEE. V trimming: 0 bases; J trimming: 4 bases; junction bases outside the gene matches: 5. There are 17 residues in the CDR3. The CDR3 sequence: CASSLVVTSGSTGELFF. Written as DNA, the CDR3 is TGTGCCAGCAGCTTGGTTGTCACTAGCGGGAGCACCGGGGAGCTGTTTTTT.

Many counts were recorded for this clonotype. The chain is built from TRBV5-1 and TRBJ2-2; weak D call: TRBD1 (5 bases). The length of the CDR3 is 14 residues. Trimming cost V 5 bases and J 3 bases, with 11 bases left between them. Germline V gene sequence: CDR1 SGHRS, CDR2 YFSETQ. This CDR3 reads CASSRGGDTGELFF. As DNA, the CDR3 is TGCGCCAGCAGTAGGGGCGGAGACACCGGGGAGCTGTTTTTT.

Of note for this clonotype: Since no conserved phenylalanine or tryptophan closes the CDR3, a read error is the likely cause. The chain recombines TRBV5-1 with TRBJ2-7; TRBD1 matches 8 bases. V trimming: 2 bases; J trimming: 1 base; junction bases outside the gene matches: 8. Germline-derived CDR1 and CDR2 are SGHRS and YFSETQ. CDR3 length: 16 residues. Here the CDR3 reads CASSFSPGQGSYEQYI. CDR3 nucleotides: TGCGCCAGCAGCTTTTCCCCCGGACAGGGATCCTACGAGCAGTACATC.

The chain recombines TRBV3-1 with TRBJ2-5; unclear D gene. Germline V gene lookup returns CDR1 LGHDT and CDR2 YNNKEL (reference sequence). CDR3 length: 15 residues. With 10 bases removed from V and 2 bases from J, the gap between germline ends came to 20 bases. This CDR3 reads CATSQAVFEQETQYF. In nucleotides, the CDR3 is TGTGCCACCTCCCAGGCCGTATTCGAACAAGAGACCCAGTACTTC.

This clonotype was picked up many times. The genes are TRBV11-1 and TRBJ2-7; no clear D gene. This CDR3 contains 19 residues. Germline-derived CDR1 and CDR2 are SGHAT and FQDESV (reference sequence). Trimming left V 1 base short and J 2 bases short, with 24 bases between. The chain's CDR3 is CASSLVLPYRRKPPYEQYF. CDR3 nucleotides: TGTGCCAGCAGCTTAGTGCTACCATACCGACGGAAGCCTCCCTACGAGCAGTACTTC.

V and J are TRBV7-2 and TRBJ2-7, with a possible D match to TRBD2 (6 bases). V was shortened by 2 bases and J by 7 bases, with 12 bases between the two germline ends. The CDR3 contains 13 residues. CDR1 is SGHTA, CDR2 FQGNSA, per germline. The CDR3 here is CASSLRREREQYF. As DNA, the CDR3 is TGTGCCAGCAGCTTACGCCGGGAGCGGGAGCAGTACTTC.

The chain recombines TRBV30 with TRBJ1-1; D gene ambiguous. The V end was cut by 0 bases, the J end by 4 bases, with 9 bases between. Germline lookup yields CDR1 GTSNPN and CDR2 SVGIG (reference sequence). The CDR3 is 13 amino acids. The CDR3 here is CAWSVLEGTEAFF. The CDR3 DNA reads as TGTGCCTGGAGTGTACTAGAAGGCACTGAAGCTTTCTTT.

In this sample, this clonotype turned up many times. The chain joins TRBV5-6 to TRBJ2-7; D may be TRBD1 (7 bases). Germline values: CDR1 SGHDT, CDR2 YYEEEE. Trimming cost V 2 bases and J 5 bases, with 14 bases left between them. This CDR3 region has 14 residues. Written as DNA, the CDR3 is TGTGCCAGCAGCTTTGACAGGGACTGGGACGAGCAGTACTTC. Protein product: CASSFDRDWDEQYF.

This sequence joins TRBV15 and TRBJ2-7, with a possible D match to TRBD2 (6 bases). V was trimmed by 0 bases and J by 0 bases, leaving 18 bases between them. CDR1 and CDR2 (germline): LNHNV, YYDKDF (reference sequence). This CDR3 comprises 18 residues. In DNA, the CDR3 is TGTGCCACCAGCAGAGATTTGTCGTTTGGCGGGATCTCCTACGAGCAGTACTTC. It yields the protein CATSRDLSFGGISYEQYF.

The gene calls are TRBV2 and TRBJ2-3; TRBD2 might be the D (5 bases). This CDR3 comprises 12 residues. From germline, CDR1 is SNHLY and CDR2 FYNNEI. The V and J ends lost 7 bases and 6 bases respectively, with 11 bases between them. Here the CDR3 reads CASMDSGDTQYF. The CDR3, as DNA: TGTGCCAGCATGGACTCCGGCGATACGCAGTATTTT.

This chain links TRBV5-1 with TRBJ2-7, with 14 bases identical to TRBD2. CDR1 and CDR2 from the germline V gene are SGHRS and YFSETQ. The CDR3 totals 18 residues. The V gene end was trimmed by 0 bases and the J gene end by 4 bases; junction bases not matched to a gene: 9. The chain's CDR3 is CASSLEAPGLAGEYEQYF. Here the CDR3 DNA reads TGCGCCAGCAGCTTGGAGGCCCCGGGACTAGCGGGAGAGTACGAGCAGTACTTC.

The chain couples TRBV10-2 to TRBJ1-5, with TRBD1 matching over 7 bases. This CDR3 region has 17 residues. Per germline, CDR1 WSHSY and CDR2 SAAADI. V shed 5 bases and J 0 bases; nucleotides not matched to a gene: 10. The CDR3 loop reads CASSSTGKSDSNQPQHF. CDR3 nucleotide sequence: TGCGCCAGCAGTTCGACAGGGAAGAGCGATAGCAATCAGCCCCAGCATTTT.

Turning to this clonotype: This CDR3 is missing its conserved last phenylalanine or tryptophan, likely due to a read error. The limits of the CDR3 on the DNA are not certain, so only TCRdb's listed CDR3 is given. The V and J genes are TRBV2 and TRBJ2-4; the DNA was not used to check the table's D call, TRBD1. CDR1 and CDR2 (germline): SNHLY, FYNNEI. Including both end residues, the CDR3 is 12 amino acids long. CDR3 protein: CASTRDASPLWV.

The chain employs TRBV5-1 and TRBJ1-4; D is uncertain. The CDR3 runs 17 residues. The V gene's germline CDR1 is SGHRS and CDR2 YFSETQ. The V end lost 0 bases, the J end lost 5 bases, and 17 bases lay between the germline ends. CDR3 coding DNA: TGCGCCAGCAGCTTGGGACTCTCGAGGACGGGAAATGAAAAACTGTTTTTT. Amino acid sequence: CASSLGLSRTGNEKLFF.

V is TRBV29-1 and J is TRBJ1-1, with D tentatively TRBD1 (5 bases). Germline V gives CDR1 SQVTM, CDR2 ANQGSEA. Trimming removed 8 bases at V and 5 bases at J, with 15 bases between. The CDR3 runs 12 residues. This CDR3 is CSSGGLSTEAFF. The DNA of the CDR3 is TGCAGCTCGGGGGGGTTAAGTACTGAAGCTTTCTTT.